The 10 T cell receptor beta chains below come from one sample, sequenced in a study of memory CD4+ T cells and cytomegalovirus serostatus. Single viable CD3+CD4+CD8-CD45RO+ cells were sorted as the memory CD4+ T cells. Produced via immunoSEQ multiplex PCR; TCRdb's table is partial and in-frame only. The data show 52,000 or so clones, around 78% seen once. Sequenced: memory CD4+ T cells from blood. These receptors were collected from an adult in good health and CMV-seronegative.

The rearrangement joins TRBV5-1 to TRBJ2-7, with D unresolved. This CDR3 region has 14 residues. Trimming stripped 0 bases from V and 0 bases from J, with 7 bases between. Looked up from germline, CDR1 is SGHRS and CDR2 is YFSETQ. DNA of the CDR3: TGCGCCAGCAGCTTGGAGGTCTCCTCCTACGAGCAGTACTTC. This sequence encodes CASSLEVSSYEQYF.

The CDR3 nucleotides are TGCAGCGTTTGGGACAATGAGCAGTTCTTC. Protein sequence: CSVWDNEQFF. The rearrangement uses TRBV29-1 and TRBJ2-1; D gene ambiguous. Deletions cut 5 bases from V and 5 bases from J, with 4 bases between. The germline CDR1 and CDR2 sequences are SQVTM and ANQGSEA. This CDR3 is built from 10 residues.

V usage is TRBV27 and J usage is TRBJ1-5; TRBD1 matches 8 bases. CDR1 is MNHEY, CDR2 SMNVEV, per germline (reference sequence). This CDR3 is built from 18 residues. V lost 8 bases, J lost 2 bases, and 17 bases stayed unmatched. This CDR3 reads CASCFTGQGLRGNQPQHF. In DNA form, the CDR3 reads TGTGCCAGCTGCTTTACAGGACAGGGACTTAGGGGCAATCAGCCCCAGCATTTT.

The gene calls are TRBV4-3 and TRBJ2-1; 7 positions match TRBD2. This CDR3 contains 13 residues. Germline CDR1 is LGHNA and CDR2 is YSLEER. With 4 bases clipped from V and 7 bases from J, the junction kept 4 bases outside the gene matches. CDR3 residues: CASSLGRENEQFF. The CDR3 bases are TGCGCCAGCAGCCTTGGGCGGGAGAATGAGCAGTTCTTC.

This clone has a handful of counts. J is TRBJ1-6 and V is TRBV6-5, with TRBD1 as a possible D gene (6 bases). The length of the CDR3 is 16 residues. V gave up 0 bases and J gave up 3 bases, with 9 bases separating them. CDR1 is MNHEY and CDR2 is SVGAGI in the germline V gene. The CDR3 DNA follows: TGTGCCAGCAGTTACTCCGGACAGCTCTATAATTCACCCCTCCACTTT. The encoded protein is CASSYSGQLYNSPLHF.

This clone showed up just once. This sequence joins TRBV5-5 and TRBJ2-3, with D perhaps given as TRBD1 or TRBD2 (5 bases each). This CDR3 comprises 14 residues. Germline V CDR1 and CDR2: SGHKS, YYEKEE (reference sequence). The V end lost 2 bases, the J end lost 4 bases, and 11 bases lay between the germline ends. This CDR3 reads CASSFEGPADTQYF. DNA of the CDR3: TGTGCCAGCAGCTTTGAGGGGCCCGCAGATACGCAGTATTTT.

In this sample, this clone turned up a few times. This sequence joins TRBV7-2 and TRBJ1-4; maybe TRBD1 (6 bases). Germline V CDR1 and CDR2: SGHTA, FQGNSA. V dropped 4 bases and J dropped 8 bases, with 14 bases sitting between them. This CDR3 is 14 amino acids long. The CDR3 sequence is CASSSYRVGEKLFF. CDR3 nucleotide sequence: TGTGCCAGCAGCTCCTACAGGGTTGGGGAAAAACTGTTTTTT.

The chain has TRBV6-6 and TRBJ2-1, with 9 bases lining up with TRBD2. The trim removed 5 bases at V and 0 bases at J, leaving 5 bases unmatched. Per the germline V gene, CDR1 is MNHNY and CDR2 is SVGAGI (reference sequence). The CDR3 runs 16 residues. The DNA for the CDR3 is TGTGCCAGCAGTGCTCTAGCGGGGTTCTCCTACAATGAGCAGTTCTTC. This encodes CASSALAGFSYNEQFF.

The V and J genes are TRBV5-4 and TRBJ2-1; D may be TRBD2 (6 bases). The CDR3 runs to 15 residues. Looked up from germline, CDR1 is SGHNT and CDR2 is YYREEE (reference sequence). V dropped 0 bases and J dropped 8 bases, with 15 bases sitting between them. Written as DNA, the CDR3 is TGTGCCAGCAGCTTGGGCTCCCGGGAGTTCGATGAGCAGTTCTTC. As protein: CASSLGSREFDEQFF.

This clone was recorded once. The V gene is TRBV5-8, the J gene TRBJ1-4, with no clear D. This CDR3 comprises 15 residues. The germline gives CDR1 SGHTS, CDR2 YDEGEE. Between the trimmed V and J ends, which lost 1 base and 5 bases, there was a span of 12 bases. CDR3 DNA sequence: TGTGCCAGCAGCTTGTTGGCCAGAGAGAATGAAAAACTGTTTTTT. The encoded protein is CASSLLARENEKLFF.